A single sample is the source of the 17 T cell receptor beta chains below, sequenced in a study of monozygotic twins with inflammatory bowel disease (dated by TCRdb to 2018 to 2020). Libraries were made using 5' RACE. Sequencing was carried out with an Illumina HiSeq 2500. Each entry corresponds to one CDR3 protein sequence from reads that TCRdb reprocessed, and DNA is not given. This sample's table carries 120,000 to 150,000 distinct CDR3 sequences. The ten largest account for less than 3% of the sample. Material for sequencing was blood. Source of these receptors: a human donor with ulcerative colitis or Crohn's disease, or a healthy co-twin of an affected twin (not recorded which).

The J gene is TRBJ2-2, the V gene TRBV12-3 or TRBV12-4. This CDR3 contains 14 residues. The CDR3 here is CASSLAQNTGELFF.

The chain combines TRBV5-1 with TRBJ1-4. Per germline, CDR1 SGHRS and CDR2 YFSETQ. This CDR3 is built from 15 residues. The CDR3 region is CASSLEYSYNEKLFF.

The chain is built from TRBV30 and TRBJ1-5; lacking DNA, the TRBD1 call made by TCRdb goes unchecked. Looked up from germline, CDR1 is GTSNPN and CDR2 is SVGIG (reference sequence). The CDR3 spans 14 residues. CDR3 region: CAWSSRTGHQPQHF.

The chain uses TRBV7-2 and TRBJ1-5; TCRdb's assignment of TRBD1 cannot be checked, as there is no DNA. The CDR3 has 14 residues. Germline V gives CDR1 SGHTA, CDR2 FQGNSA. CDR3: CASSRDRNNQPQHF. Using reference TRBV7-2 and TRBJ1-5 for the parts outside the CDR3, the full variable domain is GAGVSQSPSNKVTEKGKDVELRCDPISGHTALYWYRQSLGQGLEFLIYFQGNSAPDKSGLPSDRFSAERTGGSVSTLTIQRTQQEDSAVYLCASSRDRNNQPQHFGDGTRLSIL.

The chain is built from TRBV7-2 and TRBJ2-3; the D call of TRBD2 rests on TCRdb alone, since no DNA is present to check it. The CDR3 runs to 15 residues. Germline V gene lookup returns CDR1 SGHTA and CDR2 FQGNSA. The CDR3 is CASSNRDGRTDTQYF.

J is TRBJ2-3 and V is TRBV12-3 or TRBV12-4. The CDR3 has 14 amino acids. CDR3 sequence reads: CASSFSYFTDTQYF.

This chain links TRBV11-1 with TRBJ2-1; checking the TCRdb D call of TRBD1 is not possible without DNA. This CDR3 is built from 16 residues. Germline V lookup: CDR1 SGHAT, CDR2 FQDESV (reference sequence). The CDR3 region is CASSPRPGHSNNEQFF.

This chain connects TRBV14 to TRBJ2-7; the D call of TRBD2 rests on TCRdb alone, since no DNA is present to check it. Germline values: CDR1 SGHDN, CDR2 FVKESK. This CDR3 has 18 residues. CDR3 loop: CASSQDRILAGDPYEQYF.

This chain joins TRBV7-2 and TRBJ1-4; TCRdb's D call, TRBD1, is unchecked because there is no DNA. The CDR3 is 15 residues long. Looked up from germline, CDR1 is SGHTA and CDR2 is FQGNSA. CDR3 region: CASSSGPGPNEKLFF.

This chain connects TRBV7-9 to TRBJ2-7. The CDR3 extends over 13 amino acids. Germline-derived CDR1 and CDR2 are SEHNR and FQNEAQ (reference sequence). This CDR3 reads CASSFTGPYEQYF.

V and J are TRBV9 and TRBJ2-1; TCRdb lists TRBD2, though no DNA is available to test this call. The CDR3 consists of 17 residues. CDR1 and CDR2 (germline): SGDLS, YYNGEE. The CDR3 here is CASSVARGGGSYNEQFF.

The rearrangement uses TRBV10-3 and TRBJ1-5. Germline CDR1 is ENHRY and CDR2 is SYGVKD. The CDR3 runs to 14 residues. This CDR3 is CAISESTLSQPQHF.

The chain employs TRBV6-1 and TRBJ2-3. Per the germline V gene, CDR1 is MNHNS and CDR2 is SASEGT. The length of the CDR3 is 14 residues. CDR3 loop: CASRTQNSTDTQYF.

The CDR3 reads CASSLSGYEQYF. The chain has TRBV28 and TRBJ2-7. Per the germline V gene, CDR1 is MDHEN and CDR2 is SYDVKM. This CDR3 region has 12 residues.

This sequence joins TRBV5-1 and TRBJ2-7; TCRdb names TRBD2, which stays unverified in the absence of DNA. This CDR3 contains 15 residues. The germline CDR1 and CDR2 sequences are SGHRS and YFSETQ. CDR3: CASSLTAGEFYEQYF.

CDR3 sequence reads: CSAKMGTDTQYF. The J gene is TRBJ2-3, the V gene TRBV29-1. CDR1 is SQVTM and CDR2 is ANQGSEA in the germline V gene. This CDR3 spans 12 amino acids.

The genes are TRBV11-2 and TRBJ2-5; lacking DNA, the TRBD1 call made by TCRdb goes unchecked. Germline V gene lookup returns CDR1 SGHAT and CDR2 FQNNGV. CDR3 length: 16 residues. The CDR3 sequence: CASSLDLSGQGETQYF.